This T cell receptor beta chain was sequenced in a study of T cells in Graves' hyperthyroidism and ophthalmopathy. Findings and limits, study-wide: Also found in blood were most expanded thyroid clonotypes above 0.001.

TCR beta CDR3 region amplification was performed from RNA transcripts. Using the HTBI primer set, a first-round RT-PCR was run on the TCR CDR3. TCRdb re-called the multiplex PCR reads with MiXCR, one entry per CDR3 protein. This sample yields fewer than 350,000 distinct CDR3 sequences, of which about 21% are seen a single time; less than 65% belongs to the top ten. CDR1 and CDR2 from the germline V gene are DFQATT and SNEGSKA (reference sequence). CDR3 size: 14 residues. Trimming removed 3 bases at V and 2 bases at J, with 11 bases between. This clonotype was found many times. Its antigen is as yet unknown.

Sequencing was performed on blood. This TCR derives from a woman aged 45-60 years with Graves' hyperthyroidism. The rearrangement uses TRBV20-1 and TRBJ2-4; D call uncertain. CDR3 coding DNA: TGCAGTGCTAGGTGGAGCGTGACCAAAAACATTCAGTACTTC. Its protein is CSARWSVTKNIQYF.